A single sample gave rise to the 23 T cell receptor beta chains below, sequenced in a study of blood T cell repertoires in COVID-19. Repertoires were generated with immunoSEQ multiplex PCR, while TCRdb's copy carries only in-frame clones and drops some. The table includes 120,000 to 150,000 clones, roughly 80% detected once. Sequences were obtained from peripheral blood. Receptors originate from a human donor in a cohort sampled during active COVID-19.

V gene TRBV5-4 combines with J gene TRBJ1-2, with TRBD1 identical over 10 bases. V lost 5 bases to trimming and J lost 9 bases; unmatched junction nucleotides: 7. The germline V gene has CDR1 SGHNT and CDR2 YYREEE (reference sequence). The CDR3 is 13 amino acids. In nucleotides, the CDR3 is TGTGCCAGCAGTCGACAGGGGGCGCAGCGCTACACCTTC. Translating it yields CASSRQGAQRYTF.

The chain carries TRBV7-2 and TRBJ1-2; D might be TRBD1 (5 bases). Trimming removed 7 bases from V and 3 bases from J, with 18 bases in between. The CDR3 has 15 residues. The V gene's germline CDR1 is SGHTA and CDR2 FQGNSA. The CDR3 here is CASILIGGIDYGYTF. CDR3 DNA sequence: TGTGCCAGCATCCTAATCGGGGGAATTGACTATGGCTACACCTTC.

Here the CDR3 DNA reads TGTGCCAGTAGTACGGATCCCTACAGGGGGCAGACAGATACGCAGTATTTT. It encodes CASSTDPYRGQTDTQYF. V usage is TRBV19 and J usage is TRBJ2-3, with TRBD1 matching 9 bases. V lost 4 bases and J lost 3; bases outside the gene matches: 11. Germline V lookup: CDR1 LNHDA, CDR2 SQIVND (reference sequence). The CDR3 totals 17 residues. Full variable domain (outside the CDR3, taken from reference TRBV19 and TRBJ2-3): DGGITQSPKYLFRKEGQNVTLSCEQNLNHDAMYWYRQDPGQGLRLIYYSQIVNDFQKGDIAEGYSVSREKKESFPLTVTSAQKNPTAFYLCASSTDPYRGQTDTQYFGPGTRLTVL.

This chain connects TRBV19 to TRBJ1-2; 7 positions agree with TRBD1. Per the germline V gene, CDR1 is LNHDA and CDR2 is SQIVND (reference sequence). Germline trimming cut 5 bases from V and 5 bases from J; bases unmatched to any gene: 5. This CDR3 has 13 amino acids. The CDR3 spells CASSHQGEYGYTF. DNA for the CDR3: TGTGCCAGTAGTCATCAGGGGGAGTATGGCTACACCTTC.

CDR3 in amino acids: CASSYSGTSKETQYF. The CDR3 DNA is TGTGCCAGCAGTTACTCGGGGACTAGTAAAGAGACCCAGTACTTC. The rearrangement uses TRBV6-5 and TRBJ2-5, with 8 bases matching TRBD2. The CDR3 covers 15 residues. With V trimmed by 0 bases and J by 3 bases, 3 bases remained unmatched. Germline assignment: CDR1 MNHEY and CDR2 SVGAGI.

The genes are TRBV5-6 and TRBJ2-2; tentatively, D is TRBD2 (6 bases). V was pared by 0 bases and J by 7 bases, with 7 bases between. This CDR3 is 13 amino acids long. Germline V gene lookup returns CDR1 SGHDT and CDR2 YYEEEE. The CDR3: CASSLAGGGELFF. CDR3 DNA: TGTGCCAGCAGCTTGGCCGGGGGCGGGGAGCTGTTTTTT.

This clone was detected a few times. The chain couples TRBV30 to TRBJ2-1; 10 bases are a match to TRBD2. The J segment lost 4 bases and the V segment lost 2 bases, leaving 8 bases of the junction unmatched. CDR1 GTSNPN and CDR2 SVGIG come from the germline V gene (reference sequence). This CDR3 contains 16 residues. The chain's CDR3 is CAWSLFLAGEYNEQFF. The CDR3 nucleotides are TGTGCCTGGAGTCTTTTCCTAGCGGGGGAGTACAATGAGCAGTTCTTC.

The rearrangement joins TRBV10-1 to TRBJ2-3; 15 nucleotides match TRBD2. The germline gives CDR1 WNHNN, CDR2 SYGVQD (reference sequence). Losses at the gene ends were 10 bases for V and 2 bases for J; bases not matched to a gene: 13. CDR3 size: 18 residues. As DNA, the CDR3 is TGCGCCAACCCGTCAACCGGGACTAGCGGGGGGCCCACAGATACGCAGTATTTT. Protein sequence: CANPSTGTSGGPTDTQYF.

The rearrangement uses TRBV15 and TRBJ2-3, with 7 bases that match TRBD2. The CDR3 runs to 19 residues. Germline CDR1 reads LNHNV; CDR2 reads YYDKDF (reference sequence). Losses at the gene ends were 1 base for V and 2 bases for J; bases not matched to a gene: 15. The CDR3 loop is CATSRVERGWPRSTDTQYF. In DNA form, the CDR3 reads TGTGCCACCAGCAGAGTCGAGCGGGGATGGCCGAGATCCACAGATACGCAGTATTTT.

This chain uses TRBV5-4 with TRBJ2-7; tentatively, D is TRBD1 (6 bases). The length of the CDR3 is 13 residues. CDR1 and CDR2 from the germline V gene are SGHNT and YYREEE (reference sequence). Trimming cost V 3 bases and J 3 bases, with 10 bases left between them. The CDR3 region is CASSSGQHYEQYF. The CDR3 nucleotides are TGTGCCAGCAGCTCAGGACAGCACTACGAGCAGTACTTC.

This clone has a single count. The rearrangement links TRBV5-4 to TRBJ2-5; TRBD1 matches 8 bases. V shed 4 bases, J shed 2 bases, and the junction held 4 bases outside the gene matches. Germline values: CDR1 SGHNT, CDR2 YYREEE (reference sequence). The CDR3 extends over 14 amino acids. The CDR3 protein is CASSVGQGQETQYF. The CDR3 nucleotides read TGTGCCAGCAGCGTAGGACAGGGACAAGAGACCCAGTACTTC. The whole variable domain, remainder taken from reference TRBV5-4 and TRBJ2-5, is ETGVTQSPTHLIKTRGQQVTLRCSSQSGHNTVSWYQQALGQGPQFIFQYYREEENGRGNFPPRFSGLQFPNYSSELNVNALELDDSALYLCASSVGQGQETQYFGPGTRLLVL.

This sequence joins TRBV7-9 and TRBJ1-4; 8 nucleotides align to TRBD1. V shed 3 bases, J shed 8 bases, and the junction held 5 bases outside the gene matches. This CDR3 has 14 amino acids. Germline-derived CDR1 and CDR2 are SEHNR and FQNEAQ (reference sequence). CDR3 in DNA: TGTGCCAGCAGCTTTGACAGGGGAGGCGAAAAACTGTTTTTT. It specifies CASSFDRGGEKLFF.

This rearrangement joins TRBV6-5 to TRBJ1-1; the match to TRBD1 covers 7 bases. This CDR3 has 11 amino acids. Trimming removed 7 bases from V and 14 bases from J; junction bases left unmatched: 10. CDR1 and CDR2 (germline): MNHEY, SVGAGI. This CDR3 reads CASTYDRDLFF. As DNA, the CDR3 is TGTGCCAGCACCTACGACAGGGATCTCTTCTTT.

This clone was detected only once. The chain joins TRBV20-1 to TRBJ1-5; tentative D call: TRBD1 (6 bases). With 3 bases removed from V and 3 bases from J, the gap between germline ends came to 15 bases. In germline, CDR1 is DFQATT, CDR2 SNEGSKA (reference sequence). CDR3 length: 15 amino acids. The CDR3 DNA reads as TGCAGTGCTAGTAACCAGGGGAAGGTCAATCAGCCCCAGCATTTT. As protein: CSASNQGKVNQPQHF.

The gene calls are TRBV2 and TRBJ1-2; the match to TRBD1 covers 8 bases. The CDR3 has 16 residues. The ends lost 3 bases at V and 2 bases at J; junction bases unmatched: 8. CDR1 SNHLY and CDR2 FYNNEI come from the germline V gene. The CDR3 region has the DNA TGTGCCAGCAGTGAGACTCAGGGGGCGACGAACTATGGCTACACCTTC. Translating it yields CASSETQGATNYGYTF.

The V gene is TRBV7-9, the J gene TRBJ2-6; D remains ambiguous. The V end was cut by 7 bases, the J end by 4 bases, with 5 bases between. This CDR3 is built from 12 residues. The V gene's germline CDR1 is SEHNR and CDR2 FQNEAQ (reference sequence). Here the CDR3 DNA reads TGTGCCAGCACCCCGGGGGCCAACGTCCTGACTTTC. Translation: CASTPGANVLTF.

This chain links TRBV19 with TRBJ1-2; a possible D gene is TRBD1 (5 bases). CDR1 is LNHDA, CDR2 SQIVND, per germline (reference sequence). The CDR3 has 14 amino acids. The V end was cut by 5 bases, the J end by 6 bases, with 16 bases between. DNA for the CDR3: TGTGCCAGTAGTGTTAATTGGGGGGAAGATGGCTACACCTTC. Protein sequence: CASSVNWGEDGYTF.

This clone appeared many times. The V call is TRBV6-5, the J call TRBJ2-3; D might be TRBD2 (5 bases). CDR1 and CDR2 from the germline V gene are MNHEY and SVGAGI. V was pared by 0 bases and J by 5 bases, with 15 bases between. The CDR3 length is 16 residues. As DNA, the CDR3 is TGTGCCAGCAGTTACTCGAATTCTATTCGGGGAGATACGCAGTATTTT. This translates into CASSYSNSIRGDTQYF.

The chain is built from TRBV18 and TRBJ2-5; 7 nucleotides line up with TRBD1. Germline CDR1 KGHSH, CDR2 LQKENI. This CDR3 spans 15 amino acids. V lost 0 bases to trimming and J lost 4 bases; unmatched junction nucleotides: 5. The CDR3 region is CASSPPDRDLETQYF. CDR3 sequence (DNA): TGTGCCAGCTCACCACCCGACAGGGATCTAGAGACCCAGTACTTC.

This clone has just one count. CDR3 protein: CASSFPQTNNEQFF. Here the CDR3 DNA reads TGTGCCAGCAGTTTCCCACAGACCAACAATGAGCAGTTCTTC. The V gene is TRBV25-1, the J gene TRBJ2-1; D gene uncertain. The CDR3 is made up of 14 amino acids. Germline assignment: CDR1 MGHDK and CDR2 SYGVNS. V gave up 5 bases and J gave up 5 bases, with 13 bases separating them.

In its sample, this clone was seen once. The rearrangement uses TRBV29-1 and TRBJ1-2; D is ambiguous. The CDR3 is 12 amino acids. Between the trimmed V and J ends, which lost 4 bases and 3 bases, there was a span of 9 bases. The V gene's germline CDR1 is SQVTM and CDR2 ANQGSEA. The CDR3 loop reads CSVGARDYGYTF. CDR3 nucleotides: TGCAGCGTTGGGGCCAGAGACTATGGCTACACCTTC.

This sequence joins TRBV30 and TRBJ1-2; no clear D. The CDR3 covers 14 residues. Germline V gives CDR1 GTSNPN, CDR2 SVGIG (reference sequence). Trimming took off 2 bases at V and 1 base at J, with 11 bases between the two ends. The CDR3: CAWSIETFNYGYTF. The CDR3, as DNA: TGTGCCTGGAGTATAGAAACTTTTAACTATGGCTACACCTTC.

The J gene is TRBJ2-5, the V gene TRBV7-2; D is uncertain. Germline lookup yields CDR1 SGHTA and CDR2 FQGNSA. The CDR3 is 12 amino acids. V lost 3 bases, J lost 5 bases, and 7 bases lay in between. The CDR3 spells CASSFTRETQYF. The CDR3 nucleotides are TGTGCCAGCAGCTTTACGCGGGAGACCCAGTACTTC. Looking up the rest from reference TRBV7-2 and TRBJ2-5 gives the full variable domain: GAGVSQSPSNKVTEKGKDVELRCDPISGHTALYWYRQSLGQGLEFLIYFQGNSAPDKSGLPSDRFSAERTGGSVSTLTIQRTQQEDSAVYLCASSFTRETQYFGPGTRLLVL.